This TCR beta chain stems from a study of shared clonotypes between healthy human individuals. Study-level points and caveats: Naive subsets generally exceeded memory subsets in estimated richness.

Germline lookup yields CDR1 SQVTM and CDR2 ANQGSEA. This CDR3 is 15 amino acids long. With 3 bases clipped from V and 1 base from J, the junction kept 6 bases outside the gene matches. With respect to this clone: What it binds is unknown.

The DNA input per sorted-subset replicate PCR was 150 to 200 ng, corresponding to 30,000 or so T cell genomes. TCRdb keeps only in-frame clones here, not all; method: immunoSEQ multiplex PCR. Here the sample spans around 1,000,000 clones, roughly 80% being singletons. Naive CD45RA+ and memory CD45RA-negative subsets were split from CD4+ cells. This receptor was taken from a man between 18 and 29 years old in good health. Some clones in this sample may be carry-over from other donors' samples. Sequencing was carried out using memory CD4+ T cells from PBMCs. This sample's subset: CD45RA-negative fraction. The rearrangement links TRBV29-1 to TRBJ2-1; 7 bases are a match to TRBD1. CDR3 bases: TGCAGCGTTGAGGGGACAGCCTTATCCTACAATGAGCAGTTCTTC. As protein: CSVEGTALSYNEQFF.